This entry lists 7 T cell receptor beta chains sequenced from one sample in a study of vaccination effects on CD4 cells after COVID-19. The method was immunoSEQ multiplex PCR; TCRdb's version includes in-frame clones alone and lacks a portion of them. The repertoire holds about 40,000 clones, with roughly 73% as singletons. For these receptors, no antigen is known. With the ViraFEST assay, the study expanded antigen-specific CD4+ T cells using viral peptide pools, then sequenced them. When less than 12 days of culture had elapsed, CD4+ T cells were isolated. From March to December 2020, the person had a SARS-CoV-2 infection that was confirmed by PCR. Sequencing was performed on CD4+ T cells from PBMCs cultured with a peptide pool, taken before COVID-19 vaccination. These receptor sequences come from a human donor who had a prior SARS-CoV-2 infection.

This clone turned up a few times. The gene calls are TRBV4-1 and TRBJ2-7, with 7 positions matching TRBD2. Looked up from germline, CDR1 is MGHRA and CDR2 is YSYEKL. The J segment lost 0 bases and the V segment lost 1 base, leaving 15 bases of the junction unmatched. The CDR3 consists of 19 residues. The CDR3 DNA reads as TGCGCCAGCAGCCAAGTACTCCCATCCCGGCGGGGGAGCTCCTACGAGCAGTACTTC. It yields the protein CASSQVLPSRRGSSYEQYF.

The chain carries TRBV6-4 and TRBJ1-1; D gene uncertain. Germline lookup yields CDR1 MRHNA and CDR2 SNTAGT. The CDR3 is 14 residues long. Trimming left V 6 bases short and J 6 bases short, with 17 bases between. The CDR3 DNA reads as TGTGCCAGCAGAAACACGGGTATGAGTGCTGAAGCTTTCTTT. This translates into CASRNTGMSAEAFF.

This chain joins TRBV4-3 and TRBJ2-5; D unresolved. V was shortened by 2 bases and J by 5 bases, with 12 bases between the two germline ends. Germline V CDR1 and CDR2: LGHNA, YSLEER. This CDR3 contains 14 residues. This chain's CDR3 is CASSQSPRTETQYF. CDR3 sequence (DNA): TGCGCCAGCAGCCAAAGCCCTAGGACGGAGACCCAGTACTTC.

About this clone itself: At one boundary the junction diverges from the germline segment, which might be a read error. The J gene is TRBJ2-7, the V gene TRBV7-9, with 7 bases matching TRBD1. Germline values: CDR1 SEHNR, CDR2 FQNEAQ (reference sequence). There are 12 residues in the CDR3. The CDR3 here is CASSTPTGLPNF. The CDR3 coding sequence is TGTGCCAGCAGCACCCCGACAGGGTTACCCAACTTC.

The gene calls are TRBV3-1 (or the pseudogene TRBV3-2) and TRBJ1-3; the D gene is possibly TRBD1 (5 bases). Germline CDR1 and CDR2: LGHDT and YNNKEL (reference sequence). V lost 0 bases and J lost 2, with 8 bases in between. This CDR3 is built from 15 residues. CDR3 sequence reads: CASSQDLDTGNTIYF. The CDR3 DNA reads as TGTGCCAGCAGCCAAGATCTGGACACTGGAAACACCATATATTTT.

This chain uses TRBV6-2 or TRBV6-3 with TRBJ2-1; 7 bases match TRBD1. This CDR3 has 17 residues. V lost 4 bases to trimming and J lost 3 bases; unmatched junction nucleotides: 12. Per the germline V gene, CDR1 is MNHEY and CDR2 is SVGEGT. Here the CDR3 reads CASSFPSTGPDYNEQFF. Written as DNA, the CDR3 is TGTGCCAGCAGTTTCCCATCGACAGGGCCGGACTACAATGAGCAGTTCTTC.

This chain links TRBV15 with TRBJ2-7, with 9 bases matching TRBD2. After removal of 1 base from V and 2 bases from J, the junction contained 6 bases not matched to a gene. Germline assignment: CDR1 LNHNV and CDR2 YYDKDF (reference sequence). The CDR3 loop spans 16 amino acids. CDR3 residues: CATSRGGGRATYEQYF. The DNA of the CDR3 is TGTGCCACCAGCAGAGGGGGCGGGAGGGCCACCTACGAGCAGTACTTC. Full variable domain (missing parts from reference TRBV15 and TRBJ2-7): DAMVIQNPRYQVTQFGKPVTLSCSQTLNHNVMYWYQQKSSQAPKLLFHYYDKDFNNEADTPDNFQSRRPNTSFCFLDIRSPGLGDTAMYLCATSRGGGRATYEQYFGPGTRLTVT.